A selection of T cell receptor beta chains follows, all from one sample in a study of blood T cell repertoires in COVID-19. Sequencing used immunoSEQ multiplex PCR; TCRdb keeps in-frame clones, though not all of them. The repertoire has tens of thousands of clones, roughly 85% of them found once; the top ten carry 3.8%. Sequencing was performed on peripheral blood. The receptors stem from a man aged 55-75 years with acute or convalescent COVID-19. Each CDR3 is given with its conserved first and last residue. Fields, in order: clone size, V gene, D gene, J gene, CDR3 protein, CDR3 DNA. The D gene is left open where the match is weak. Size is omitted from some rows. Given values are once, few, many or a class for expanded clones.

>NA|TRBV11-3|NA|TRBJ2-7
CASSRDTFGEQYF
TGTGCCAGCAGCCGGGACACCTTTGGCGAGCAGTACTTC
>NA|TRBV7-2|TRBD2|TRBJ2-7
CASSLEGTSGRANEQYF
TGTGCCAGCAGCTTAGAAGGGACTAGCGGGAGGGCCAACGAGCAGTACTTC
>NA|TRBV4-2|TRBD2|TRBJ2-3
CASSQVAGGPVDTQYF
TGTGCCAGCAGCCAAGTGGCGGGGGGGCCTGTAGATACGCAGTATTTT
>once|TRBV18|NA|TRBJ2-7
CASSPATAYYEQYF
TGTGCCAGCTCACCTGCGACAGCTTACTACGAGCAGTACTTC
>NA|TRBV30|NA|TRBJ2-3
CAWNELTKQTGNTQYF
TGTGCCTGGAACGAACTCACCAAACAAACGGGAAATACGCAGTATTTT
>few|TRBV5-1|TRBD1|TRBJ1-3
CASSPTDRAAHTIYF
TGCGCCAGCAGTCCCACCGACAGGGCTGCGCACACCATATATTTT
>NA|TRBV5-4|NA|TRBJ2-1
CASSPEGDLRRNEQFF
TGTGCCAGCAGCCCCGAAGGGGATTTACGGCGCAATGAGCAGTTCTTC
>NA|TRBV4-2|TRBD1|TRBJ2-7
CASSQVDRVGAYEQYF
TGTGCCAGCAGCCAAGTGGACAGGGTTGGCGCCTACGAGCAGTACTTC
>NA|TRBV5-4|TRBD1|TRBJ2-3
CASSQGDRESDTQYF
TGTGCCAGCAGCCAGGGGGACAGGGAGTCAGATACGCAGTATTTT
>NA|TRBV5-1|TRBD2|TRBJ2-3
CASSRGLAGVRTDTQYF
TGCGCCAGCAGCCGGGGACTAGCGGGAGTTCGCACAGATACGCAGTATTTT
>NA|TRBV19|NA|TRBJ1-6
CASKTTGTYNSPLHF
TGTGCCAGTAAAACTACAGGAACCTATAATTCACCCCTCCACTTT
>NA|TRBV3-1/TRBV3-2|TRBD1|TRBJ1-1
CASSQGRGQNTEAFF
TGTGCCAGCAGCCAAGGCAGGGGGCAGAACACTGAAGCTTTCTTT
>NA|TRBV3-1/TRBV3-2|TRBD2|TRBJ2-7
CASTRASGAYEQYF
TGTGCCAGCACCCGCGCTAGCGGGGCCTACGAGCAGTACTTC
>NA|TRBV5-1|TRBD1|TRBJ1-6
CASSLATGGTYNSPLHF
TGCGCCAGCAGCTTGGCCACAGGGGGGACCTATAATTCACCCCTCCACTTT
>NA|TRBV10-2|TRBD2|TRBJ2-7
CASSLLAGGTYEQYF
TGCGCCAGCAGCCTACTAGCGGGGGGTACCTACGAGCAGTACTTC
>NA|TRBV19|NA|TRBJ2-6
CASRSRGANVLTF
TGTGCCAGCCGCTCGCGAGGGGCCAACGTCCTGACTTTC
>NA|TRBV4-2|NA|TRBJ1-1
CASSQQTGVMNTEAFF
TGTGCCAGCAGCCAACAGACAGGAGTTATGAACACTGAAGCTTTCTTT
>NA|TRBV18|TRBD1|TRBJ1-6
CASSPIPGQGGNSPLHF
TGTGCCAGCTCACCGATACCCGGACAGGGTGGCAATTCACCCCTCCACTTT
>NA|TRBV27|NA|TRBJ1-6
CASKVGSLGYSPLHF
TGTGCCAGCAAAGTTGGCTCCCTCGGGTATTCACCCCTCCACTTT
>NA|TRBV5-6|NA|TRBJ2-7
CASSHGRREQYF
TGTGCCAGCAGCCATGGGCGTCGGGAGCAGTACTTC
>NA|TRBV5-1|NA|TRBJ1-2
CASSLMPTYGYTF
TGCGCCAGCAGCTTAATGCCTACCTATGGCTACACCTTC
>few|TRBV4-2|TRBD2|TRBJ2-2
CASSLSGTSGTGTGELFF
TGTGCCAGCAGCCTTTCCGGGACTAGCGGGACGGGAACCGGGGAGCTGTTTTTT
>NA|TRBV18|TRBD2|TRBJ2-7
CASSPRSGLDLYEQYF
TGTGCCAGCTCACCAAGATCGGGACTAGACCTGTACGAGCAGTACTTC
>NA|TRBV12-3/TRBV12-4|TRBD1|TRBJ1-1
CASIQGAEAFF
TGTGCCAGCATCCAGGGGGCTGAAGCTTTCTTT
>NA|TRBV25-1|NA|TRBJ2-6
CASSRTGANVLTF
TGTGCCAGCAGCCGTACTGGGGCCAACGTCCTGACTTTC
>once|TRBV12-2|NA|TRBJ2-3
CASRLAPLAHSTDTQYF
TGTGCAAGTCGCTTAGCTCCCCTAGCTCATAGCACAGATACGCAGTATTTT
>NA|TRBV10-3|NA|TRBJ2-1
CAISDLAEEEFF
TGTGCCATCAGTGATTTAGCGGAAGAAGAGTTCTTC
>NA|TRBV7-2|NA|TRBJ1-5
CASRGVSNQPQHF
TGTGCCAGCCGGGGGGTAAGCAATCAGCCCCAGCATTTT
>NA|TRBV2|TRBD1|TRBJ2-7
CASSESLLGGAPYEQYF
TGTGCCAGCAGTGAATCCTTATTAGGGGGCGCCCCCTACGAGCAGTACTTC
>many|TRBV7-9|NA|TRBJ1-4
CASSLAGGEKLFF
TGTGCCAGCAGCTTAGCGGGAGGGGAAAAACTGTTTTTT
>NA|TRBV18|NA|TRBJ2-7
CASSPSPWGREAYEQYF
TGTGCCAGCTCACCTTCCCCCTGGGGCAGGGAGGCCTACGAGCAGTACTTC
>NA|TRBV29-1|TRBD2|TRBJ2-3
CSVEWSLAGDTQYF
TGCAGCGTTGAATGGTCGCTAGCGGGAGATACGCAGTATTTT
>NA|TRBV29-1|TRBD2|TRBJ2-3
CSVGTSGGHFDTQYF
TGCAGCGTGGGCACTAGCGGGGGACATTTTGATACGCAGTATTTT
>NA|TRBV11-1|TRBD2|TRBJ2-2
CASSLRDYPNTGELFF
TGTGCCAGCAGCTTAAGGGACTACCCGAACACCGGGGAGCTGTTTTTT
>NA|TRBV5-1|NA|TRBJ2-7
CASSLGQRVEQYF
TGCGCCAGCAGCTTGGGTCAGCGTGTCGAGCAGTACTTC
>NA|TRBV12-3/TRBV12-4|NA|TRBJ2-5
CASSFGGEETQYF
TGTGCCAGCAGTTTCGGAGGGGAAGAGACCCAGTACTTC
>NA|TRBV29-1|TRBD2|TRBJ2-2
CSVGGLAGTGELFF
TGCAGCGTCGGGGGATTAGCGGGCACCGGGGAGCTGTTTTTT
>NA|TRBV7-6|NA|TRBJ2-1
CASSLSGSSYNEQFF
TGTGCCAGCAGCCTTAGCGGAAGCTCCTACAATGAGCAGTTCTTC
>NA|TRBV3-1/TRBV3-2|TRBD1|TRBJ2-5
CASSPSQTGGQETQYF
TGTGCCAGCAGCCCAAGCCAGACAGGGGGGCAAGAGACCCAGTACTTC
>NA|TRBV9|TRBD2|TRBJ2-3
CASSVRAGGGTDTQYF
TGTGCCAGCAGCGTTAGGGCGGGAGGCGGCACAGATACGCAGTATTTT